Following are 22 T cell receptor beta chains from one sample sequenced in a study of long-term antiretroviral therapy in people with HIV. Researchers report immunoSEQ v3.0 was run at survey level. Produced via immunoSEQ multiplex PCR; TCRdb's table is partial and in-frame only. The sample has approximately 31,000 clones; 65% to 80% are singletons. This material consisted of unsorted PBMCs, taken 3.1 years after starting antiretroviral therapy. The receptors were sampled from a woman in her 50s with HIV.

The chain is built from TRBV15 and TRBJ1-4; 10 positions match TRBD1. V shed 1 base and J 3 bases; nucleotides not matched to a gene: 5. The CDR3 extends over 17 amino acids. The germline CDR1 and CDR2 sequences are LNHNV and YYDKDF (reference sequence). The DNA for the CDR3 is TGTGCCACCAGCAGAGGGGACAGGGGCGCGGCTAATGAAAAACTGTTTTTT. It codes for CATSRGDRGAANEKLFF.

The gene calls are TRBV19 and TRBJ2-7; D unclear. V was trimmed by 1 base and J by 2 bases, leaving 6 bases between them. The germline V gene encodes CDR1 LNHDA and CDR2 SQIVND (reference sequence). The CDR3 runs to 13 residues. The CDR3 loop is CASSIGLAYEQYF. The CDR3 DNA follows: TGTGCCAGTAGTATAGGCTTAGCCTACGAGCAGTACTTC. Looking up the rest from reference TRBV19 and TRBJ2-7 gives the full variable domain: DGGITQSPKYLFRKEGQNVTLSCEQNLNHDAMYWYRQDPGQGLRLIYYSQIVNDFQKGDIAEGYSVSREKKESFPLTVTSAQKNPTAFYLCASSIGLAYEQYFGPGTRLTVT.

This sequence joins TRBV4-1 and TRBJ2-3; D perhaps matches TRBD1 (5 bases). The germline V gene encodes CDR1 MGHRA and CDR2 YSYEKL. V lost 1 base and J 4 bases, leaving 9 bases between the germline ends. The CDR3 has 14 residues. In DNA, the CDR3 is TGCGCCAGCAGCCAAGCGCAGGGATCAGATACGCAGTATTTT. Amino acid sequence: CASSQAQGSDTQYF.

The chain combines TRBV13 with TRBJ2-3; D is perhaps TRBD2 (5 bases). Per the germline V gene, CDR1 is PRHDT and CDR2 is FYEKMQ (reference sequence). The CDR3 consists of 11 residues. Trimming shortened V by 6 bases and J by 6 bases, and 7 bases separated the two germline ends. The CDR3 spells CASRRGDTQYF. The CDR3 DNA reads as TGTGCCAGCAGGCGAGGGGATACGCAGTATTTT.

The V and J genes are TRBV25-1 and TRBJ2-7; 10 bases map to TRBD1. The germline V gene has CDR1 MGHDK and CDR2 SYGVNS. V lost 2 bases and J lost 4; bases outside the gene matches: 8. The CDR3 consists of 16 residues. The CDR3 sequence is CASSERGGQGGYEQYF. CDR3 bases: TGTGCCAGCAGTGAAAGGGGCGGACAGGGGGGATACGAGCAGTACTTC.

The chain has TRBV6-1 and TRBJ1-2; no clear D. Germline V gene data show CDR1 as MNHNS and CDR2 as SASEGT. The CDR3 is 13 residues long. Trimming pared 3 bases from V and 4 bases from J, leaving 9 bases between. The CDR3 nucleotides are TGTGCCAGCAGTGATTGGCAGGTCTATGGCTACACCTTC. Residues: CASSDWQVYGYTF.

The rearrangement joins TRBV7-3 to TRBJ2-3; D may correspond to TRBD1 or TRBD2 (5 bases each). The CDR3 consists of 16 residues. V lost 5 bases to trimming and J lost 6 bases, with 21 bases between them. Germline values: CDR1 SGHTA, CDR2 FQGTGA. The CDR3 loop is CASSQSGTDLRDTQYF. CDR3 nucleotide sequence: TGTGCCAGCAGCCAGTCCGGGACGGACTTAAGGGATACGCAGTATTTT.

The V and J genes are TRBV7-9 and TRBJ1-1; D remains unclear. Deletions cut 1 base from V and 7 bases from J, with 7 bases between. The length of the CDR3 is 12 residues. CDR1 SEHNR and CDR2 FQNEAQ come from the germline V gene (reference sequence). CDR3 nucleotide sequence: TGTGCCAGCAGCTTAGGGCCGGGTGAAGCTTTCTTT. Amino acid sequence: CASSLGPGEAFF.

The CDR3 protein is CASKTKSSGGSPLHF. CDR3 bases: TGTGCCAGCAAAACAAAGTCTTCTGGAGGATCACCCCTCCACTTT. V and J are TRBV6-6 and TRBJ1-6; no clear D gene. This CDR3 is 15 amino acids long. Trimming took 7 bases from V and 10 from J, leaving 20 bases between them. CDR1 MNHNY and CDR2 SVGAGI come from the germline V gene (reference sequence).

The genes are TRBV9 and TRBJ1-1; maybe TRBD1 (5 bases). Germline lookup yields CDR1 SGDLS and CDR2 YYNGEE. V lost 2 bases and J 4 bases, leaving 9 bases between the germline ends. The length of the CDR3 is 13 residues. The CDR3 region is CASSVGGATEAFF. The CDR3 DNA is TGTGCCAGCAGCGTTGGGGGAGCCACTGAAGCTTTCTTT. Based on the CDR3 plus reference TRBV9 and TRBJ1-1, the full variable domain is DSGVTQTPKHLITATGQRVTLRCSPRSGDLSVYWYQQSLDQGLQFLIQYYNGEERAKGNILERFSAQQFPDLHSELNLSSLELGDSALYFCASSVGGATEAFFGQGTRLTVV.

The rearrangement joins TRBV5-1 to TRBJ2-2; TRBD2 matches at 12 bases. The CDR3 covers 15 residues. J lost 4 bases, V lost 4 bases, and 2 bases had no gene match. Germline V lookup: CDR1 SGHRS, CDR2 YFSETQ. CDR3 residues: CASSPGLAGTGELFF. The CDR3 DNA follows: TGCGCCAGCAGCCCGGGACTAGCGGGCACCGGGGAGCTGTTTTTT.

The V gene is TRBV5-1, the J gene TRBJ2-5; no clear D gene. CDR3 length: 12 amino acids. The germline V gene has CDR1 SGHRS and CDR2 YFSETQ. With 8 bases removed from V and 1 base from J, the gap between germline ends came to 9 bases. The CDR3 DNA is TGCGCCAGTTCCGGGTCCCAAGAGACCCAGTACTTC. Protein sequence: CASSGSQETQYF.

The chain combines TRBV27 with TRBJ2-3; maybe TRBD2 (7 bases). Germline V lookup: CDR1 MNHEY, CDR2 SMNVEV (reference sequence). Trimming took 4 bases from V and 9 from J, leaving 8 bases between them. The CDR3 runs 11 residues. This CDR3 reads CASSWGGTQYF. The CDR3 nucleotides are TGTGCCAGCAGTTGGGGGGGCACGCAGTATTTT.

The CDR3: CASGTVGHPYEQYF. CDR3 in DNA: TGTGCTAGTGGCACGGTGGGCCACCCCTACGAGCAGTACTTC. The chain carries TRBV12-5 and TRBJ2-7; no definite D call. The CDR3 runs to 14 residues. V lost 6 bases and J lost 2, with 14 bases in between. Germline CDR1 is LGHNT and CDR2 is FRNRAP.

The chain couples TRBV7-6 to TRBJ2-1, with D uncertain. Germline V CDR1 and CDR2: SGHVS, FNYEAQ. V shed 2 bases and J shed 9 bases, with 14 bases lying between them. The CDR3 is 14 amino acids. CDR3 nucleotide sequence: TGTGCCAGCAGCTTAAAAGTAACCGCCGGTGAGCAGTTCTTC. Residues: CASSLKVTAGEQFF.

This clone came up a few times. V gene TRBV7-9 combines with J gene TRBJ1-1; 7 bases are shared with TRBD1. Germline trimming cut 5 bases from V and 0 bases from J; bases unmatched to any gene: 3. Per germline, CDR1 SEHNR and CDR2 FQNEAQ (reference sequence). The CDR3 is 14 residues long. The DNA of the CDR3 is TGTGCCAGCAGCAGAGGACAGGTGAACACTGAAGCTTTCTTT. Amino acid sequence: CASSRGQVNTEAFF.

The chain has TRBV5-4 and TRBJ2-7; 10 nucleotides match TRBD1. Unmatched junction bases numbered 1, after V lost 5 bases and J lost 2 bases. Germline-derived CDR1 and CDR2 are SGHNT and YYREEE (reference sequence). CDR3 length: 13 residues. The CDR3, as DNA: TGTGCCAGCAGGGGACAGGGGACCTACGAGCAGTACTTC. It translates to CASRGQGTYEQYF.

In regard to this clone: One end of the junction varies from germline; a read error may be responsible. The chain carries TRBV4-1 and TRBJ2-2; D might be TRBD2 (5 bases). CDR1 is MGHRA, CDR2 YSYEKL, per germline. This CDR3 spans 15 amino acids. This chain's CDR3 is CASSQDAGNAGELFF. The DNA of the CDR3 is TGCGCCAGCAGCCAAGATGCCGGGAACGCCGGGGAGCTGTTTTTT.

The chain carries TRBV7-8 and TRBJ2-5, with D perhaps TRBD2 (5 bases). V lost 5 bases to trimming and J lost 5 bases, with 9 bases between them. This CDR3 has 12 residues. Germline V gene sequence: CDR1 SGHVS, CDR2 FQNEAQ. Here the CDR3 DNA reads TGTGCCAGCAGCAGAGGGTCCGAGACCCAGTACTTC. It is translated as CASSRGSETQYF.

The chain is built from TRBV5-5 and TRBJ2-4; 10 positions match TRBD2. Losses at the gene ends were 1 base for V and 5 bases for J; bases not matched to a gene: 3. Germline CDR1 SGHKS, CDR2 YYEKEE (reference sequence). The CDR3 is made up of 15 amino acids. The CDR3 DNA is TGTGCCAGCAGCTTGAGCGGGGGGGCTGAAAACATTCAGTACTTC. Its protein product is CASSLSGGAENIQYF.

Concerning this clone itself: Other nucleotide sequences in the sample specify the same CDR3. This chain connects TRBV19 to TRBJ2-2; TRBD2 matches 7 bases. The CDR3 is 16 residues long. J lost 2 bases, V lost 2 bases, and 5 bases had no gene match. CDR1 and CDR2 from the germline V gene are LNHDA and SQIVND (reference sequence). The CDR3 DNA follows: TGTGCCAGTAGTATATCGGGGGGTTCCAACACCGGGGAGCTGTTTTTT. Its translation is CASSISGGSNTGELFF.

The chain employs TRBV6-1 and TRBJ2-1; no reliable D call. This CDR3 has 17 amino acids. Trimming took 0 bases from V and 0 from J, leaving 12 bases between them. The germline CDR1 and CDR2 sequences are MNHNS and SASEGT. For the CDR3, the DNA is TGTGCCAGCAGTGAAGCGAAGGTGTATAGCTCCTACAATGAGCAGTTCTTC. This sequence encodes CASSEAKVYSSYNEQFF.